In this sample, the clone carrying this T cell receptor (beta chain) turned up many times. Its antigen remains unidentified. The data belong to a study of breast tumors, draining lymph nodes, adjacent tissues. Findings and caveats of the study: That most tumor T cells come from lymph nodes remained unproven. Tumors had less TCR diversity than lymph nodes, more than nontumor tissue. Luminal-like breast cancer showed significantly higher tumor–nontumor repertoire similarity than basal-like.

V was pared by 5 bases and J by 7 bases, with 6 bases of the junction left unmatched. This CDR3 is built from 16 residues. Breast cancer patients provided tissue from their axillary draining lymph nodes. TCRdb analysed the multiplex PCR reads with MiXCR anew, one entry per CDR3 protein. This sample has approximately 88,000 distinct CDR3 sequences; around 28% occur once, and the top ten carry 8.1%. The rearrangement links TRBV12-3 or TRBV12-4 to TRBJ2-2; 14 bases align to TRBD2. Sequenced sample: axillary lymph node tissue. The clonotype originates from a female donor with breast cancer. Some clones in this sample may be carry-over from other donors' samples. CDR3 protein: CASSRRLAGGVGELFF. The CDR3 nucleotides read TGTGCCAGCAGTCGGAGACTAGCGGGAGGGGTCGGGGAGCTGTTTTTT.